The 7 T cell receptor beta chains listed next were all sequenced from one sample in a study of T-cell memory formation after mild COVID-19. From the 5' RACE reads, TCRdb called clonotypes with MiXCR, one entry per CDR3 protein. This sample has some 290,000 distinct CDR3 sequences, with 15% to 20% found just once. The sample taken for sequencing was PBMCs or a T cell subset sorted from them (not recorded which). The receptors stem from a man between 18 and 35 years old who had mild COVID-19 (a few samples of this study predate the infection). Cell type and time point are not known.

The V call is TRBV5-6, the J call TRBJ2-1, with D possibly matching TRBD1 (5 bases). The germline V gene encodes CDR1 SGHDT and CDR2 YYEEEE. Deletions cut 7 bases from V and 3 bases from J, with 20 bases between. This CDR3 is built from 16 residues. CDR3: CASGAEPTHRYNEQFF. Written as DNA, the CDR3 is TGTGCCAGCGGGGCAGAACCCACGCACCGCTACAATGAGCAGTTCTTC.

This clonotype was seen ten or more times. Given a much more abundant clone one base away, this may be a read error. The chain employs TRBV4-3 and TRBJ2-5, with 10 bases matching TRBD2. Unmatched junction bases numbered 2, after V lost 3 bases and J lost 1 base. This CDR3 has 15 residues. Germline CDR1 reads LGHNA; CDR2 reads YSLEER. The DNA of the CDR3 is TGCGCCAGCAGCCACGAGCGGGGGGGCCAAGAGACCCAGTACTTC. Its translation: CASSHERGGQETQYF.

The V call is TRBV6-1, the J call TRBJ2-4; unclear D gene. Trimming took off 6 bases at V and 1 base at J, with 13 bases between the two ends. The CDR3 is 15 amino acids. Germline-derived CDR1 and CDR2 are MNHNS and SASEGT. CDR3 bases: TGTGCCAGCAGCGCCGTCAGGATGGCCAAAAACATTCAGTACTTC. It specifies CASSAVRMAKNIQYF.

The chain links TRBV5-1 to TRBJ1-1; 7 nucleotides line up with TRBD1. The CDR3 loop spans 15 amino acids. V dropped 0 bases and J dropped 1; count of bases not matched to a gene: 3. CDR1 SGHRS and CDR2 YFSETQ come from the germline V gene. The CDR3 region is CASSLVNRGNTEAFF. For the CDR3, the DNA is TGCGCCAGCAGCTTGGTTAACAGGGGGAACACTGAAGCTTTCTTT.

This clonotype turned up a few times. V and J are TRBV12-3 or TRBV12-4 and TRBJ2-3; D perhaps matches TRBD2 (5 bases). This CDR3 has 14 residues. The V end was cut by 6 bases, the J end by 4 bases, with 14 bases between. The CDR3 bases are TGTGCCAGCAGCCCCGTCCCGGGGTCAGATACGCAGTATTTT. Translated, it gives CASSPVPGSDTQYF.

This clonotype showed up just a few times. The gene calls are TRBV7-2 and TRBJ2-1; D is perhaps TRBD1 (5 bases). V was clipped by 5 bases and J by 0 bases, with 11 bases between them. The CDR3 sequence is 15 residues long. Looked up from germline, CDR1 is SGHTA and CDR2 is FQGNSA. CDR3 amino acids: CASSTVGDSYNEQFF. The CDR3 coding sequence is TGTGCCAGCAGCACCGTAGGGGACTCCTACAATGAGCAGTTCTTC.

This clonotype was counted between two and nine times. The chain recombines TRBV6-5 with TRBJ1-2; 7 bases are a match to TRBD1. Germline trimming cut 2 bases from V and 3 bases from J; bases unmatched to any gene: 6. The CDR3 contains 15 residues. Germline loops: CDR1 MNHEY, CDR2 SVGAGI. The chain's CDR3 is CASSYEYRGDYGYTF. The CDR3, as DNA: TGTGCCAGCAGTTACGAGTACAGGGGTGACTATGGCTACACCTTC.